Each of the 9 T cell receptor beta chains below was sequenced from the same sample in a study of blood T cells in healthy people across ages. Together with a sample-barcoded 5' primer, a J-beta primer mix was included in a second PCR lasting roughly 6 to 12 cycles. TCRdb itself ran the 5' RACE reads through MiXCR, one entry per CDR3 protein. The table shows about a million distinct CDR3 sequences, with about 51% occurring only once. The sample was blood. The source of these receptors is a woman aged 60-75 years in good health.

This clonotype showed up just a few times. The V and J genes are TRBV15 and TRBJ2-1; D is unclear. Germline-derived CDR1 and CDR2 are LNHNV and YYDKDF (reference sequence). This CDR3 is 15 amino acids long. V was shortened by 7 bases and J by 6 bases, with 19 bases between the two germline ends. Here the CDR3 reads CATNRVKARSNEQFF. In DNA form, the CDR3 reads TGTGCCACCAACCGGGTAAAGGCCCGTTCCAATGAGCAGTTCTTC.

The rearrangement joins TRBV4-2 to TRBJ2-5; 9 bases fit TRBD1. The assigned J gene may be wrong: the sequence end matches TRBJ2-4 better. Germline lookup yields CDR1 LGHNA and CDR2 YNFKEQ. The CDR3 is 17 residues long. The CDR3 here is CASSQEIRTGERSIQYF. DNA for the CDR3: TGTGCCAGCAGCCAAGAGATCCGGACAGGGGAGAGAAGCATTCAGTACTTC.

This clonotype has only a few counts. The chain joins TRBV20-1 to TRBJ2-1, with 7 bases aligning to TRBD1. The CDR3 sequence is 12 residues long. Germline lookup yields CDR1 DFQATT and CDR2 SNEGSKA (reference sequence). Unmatched junction bases numbered 4, after V lost 3 bases and J lost 8 bases. CDR3 protein: CSASDRDDEQFF. DNA for the CDR3: TGCAGTGCTAGTGACAGGGACGATGAGCAGTTCTTC.

This clonotype occurred many times. This chain connects TRBV12-3 or TRBV12-4 to TRBJ2-5; D call uncertain. CDR3 length: 14 amino acids. Trimming took off 5 bases at V and 5 bases at J, with 15 bases between the two ends. CDR3 in DNA: TGTGCCAGCAGTGGAGAGTTAGGGTTGGAGACCCAGTACTTC. This translates into CASSGELGLETQYF.

This clonotype was found a few times. The chain carries TRBV21-1 and TRBJ2-7; the table's D call, TRBD1, has no DNA check behind it. TRBV21-1 is reported as a pseudogene. The CDR3 is 19 residues long. The CDR3 sequence: CASSKTTGLTTPWRYEQYF. Here the CDR3 DNA reads TGTGCCAGCAGCAAGACTACAGGGCTTACAACCCCCTGGAGATACGAGCAGTACTTC.

This clonotype was detected once. The chain couples TRBV7-2 to TRBJ2-3; 12 nucleotides line up with TRBD1. The V gene's germline CDR1 is SGHTA and CDR2 FQGNSA. Trimming took 5 bases from V and 1 from J; bases not matched to a gene: 7. The CDR3 totals 17 residues. The CDR3 here is CASSIGDRGRGTDTQYF. The CDR3 DNA is TGTGCCAGCAGCATAGGGGACAGGGGGCGCGGCACAGATACGCAGTATTTT.

There are many counts of this clonotype. The gene calls are TRBV29-1 and TRBJ2-3; either TRBD1 or TRBD2 may fit D (5 bases each). Germline V gene data show CDR1 as SQVTM and CDR2 as ANQGSEA. The V end was cut by 4 bases, the J end by 1 base, with 6 bases between. This CDR3 region has 12 residues. CDR3: CSVGGRTDTQYF. The CDR3 DNA sequence: TGCAGCGTTGGGGGACGCACAGATACGCAGTATTTT.

The gene calls are TRBV24-1 and TRBJ1-2, with TRBD1 matching over 8 bases. Germline CDR1 reads KGHDR; CDR2 reads SFDVKD. The V segment lost 2 bases and the J segment 9 bases; nucleotides outside the gene matches: 1. CDR3 size: 12 residues. The CDR3 DNA reads as TGTGCCACCAGTGATTCAGGGGGCCGCTACACCTTC. Translating it yields CATSDSGGRYTF.

This clonotype was seen a few times. This chain links TRBV6-5 with TRBJ1-5; 7 positions match TRBD1. This CDR3 is 13 amino acids long. Trimming removed 5 bases from V and 4 bases from J; junction bases left unmatched: 2. Looked up from germline, CDR1 is MNHEY and CDR2 is SVGAGI. CDR3 DNA: TGTGCCAGCAGTGACAGGGTAAATCAGCCCCAGCATTTT. As protein: CASSDRVNQPQHF.